These 16 T cell receptor beta chains were all obtained from the same sample, sequenced in a study of blood T cell repertoires in COVID-19. Repertoires were generated with immunoSEQ multiplex PCR, while TCRdb's copy carries only in-frame clones and drops some. This table holds tens of thousands of clones, roughly 83% found once. The specimen was peripheral blood. All receptors come from a human donor in a cohort sampled during active COVID-19.

This clone was observed a handful of times. This rearrangement joins TRBV5-4 to TRBJ2-7, with a weak D call TRBD1 (5 bases). V was trimmed by 1 base and J by 2 bases, leaving 16 bases between them. Looked up from germline, CDR1 is SGHNT and CDR2 is YYREEE (reference sequence). The CDR3 extends over 16 amino acids. CDR3 loop: CASSLNMGQVPYEQYF. The CDR3 bases are TGTGCCAGCAGCTTGAACATGGGGCAGGTACCCTACGAGCAGTACTTC.

DNA of the CDR3: TGTGCCAGCAGCTTAAAGTCCCAGGGGGGAGTGGGTGGCTACACCTTC. Protein sequence: CASSLKSQGGVGGYTF. This sequence joins TRBV7-2 and TRBJ1-2; 7 nucleotides agree with TRBD1. In germline, CDR1 is SGHTA, CDR2 FQGNSA. This CDR3 is built from 16 residues. V was pared by 2 bases and J by 7 bases, with 13 bases of the junction left unmatched.

This chain uses TRBV5-1 with TRBJ1-3, with D perhaps matching TRBD1 (5 bases). Germline CDR1 SGHRS, CDR2 YFSETQ. The CDR3 loop spans 15 amino acids. The germline V and J ends were trimmed by 2 bases and 0 bases, with 9 bases remaining between them. The CDR3 region is CASSLSGLSGNTIYF. The CDR3 DNA reads as TGCGCCAGCAGCTTATCGGGACTCTCTGGAAACACCATATATTTT.

The chain has TRBV18 and TRBJ1-6; 11 positions agree with TRBD1. Germline V CDR1 and CDR2: KGHSH, LQKENI. The CDR3 runs to 16 residues. V lost 5 bases, J lost 7 bases, and 7 bases stayed unmatched. DNA of the CDR3: TGTGCCAGCTCAGTCGGACAGGGGGCGCGGAATTCACCCCTCCACTTT. This gives the protein CASSVGQGARNSPLHF.

This clone appeared a single time. This chain links TRBV19 with TRBJ2-6; tentative D call: TRBD1 (5 bases). Germline-derived CDR1 and CDR2 are LNHDA and SQIVND (reference sequence). This CDR3 region has 20 residues. V was shortened by 4 bases and J by 1 base, with 23 bases between the two germline ends. In DNA, the CDR3 is TGTGCCAGTAGTAGGCATTCAGGGTCCAGGGTTCCTTCTGGGGCCAACGTCCTGACTTTC. Translating gives CASSRHSGSRVPSGANVLTF.

The chain is built from TRBV7-3 and TRBJ2-6; no definite D call. Trimming left V 2 bases short and J 0 bases short, with 11 bases between. Looked up from germline, CDR1 is SGHTA and CDR2 is FQGTGA. The CDR3 spans 17 residues. CDR3 DNA sequence: TGTGCCAGCAGCTTATATAGATTGAACTCTGGGGCCAACGTCCTGACTTTC. It translates to CASSLYRLNSGANVLTF.

The chain recombines TRBV20-1 with TRBJ1-2, with 7 positions matching TRBD1. Germline CDR1 and CDR2: DFQATT and SNEGSKA (reference sequence). V lost 5 bases, J lost 14 bases, and 5 bases stayed unmatched. The CDR3 runs to 9 residues. CDR3 amino acids: CSAGGQETF. CDR3 bases: TGCAGTGCTGGTGGACAGGAGACCTTC.

The V call is TRBV2, the J call TRBJ2-5; the match to TRBD2 covers 9 bases. Losses at the gene ends were 8 bases for V and 1 base for J; bases not matched to a gene: 5. Germline V gene sequence: CDR1 SNHLY, CDR2 FYNNEI. The length of the CDR3 is 14 residues. This CDR3 reads CASDSGGLQETQYF. The DNA of the CDR3 is TGTGCCAGCGATAGCGGGGGACTCCAAGAGACCCAGTACTTC.

The rearrangement links TRBV5-6 to TRBJ2-5; D might be TRBD1 (6 bases). Germline CDR1 reads SGHDT; CDR2 reads YYEEEE. This CDR3 comprises 16 residues. Trimming cost V 4 bases and J 4 bases, with 20 bases left between them. The CDR3 loop is CASSISLRGRRETQYF. CDR3 nucleotide sequence: TGTGCCAGCAGCATAAGCCTCAGGGGAAGGAGAGAGACCCAGTACTTC.

Comments on this clone: The sample carries other DNA sequences with the same CDR3. This chain links TRBV9 with TRBJ1-3; 10 nucleotides agree with TRBD1. This CDR3 comprises 17 residues. CDR1 and CDR2 (germline): SGDLS, YYNGEE. Trimming took 0 bases from V and 0 from J; bases not matched to a gene: 3. The CDR3 nucleotides are TGTGCCAGCAGCGTAGGGACAGGGGGAAACTCTGGAAACACCATATATTTT. Its protein is CASSVGTGGNSGNTIYF.

J is TRBJ1-4 and V is TRBV19; TRBD1 aligns across 12 bases. Germline trimming cut 7 bases from V and 7 bases from J; bases unmatched to any gene: 10. This CDR3 is built from 16 residues. Germline-derived CDR1 and CDR2 are LNHDA and SQIVND (reference sequence). The CDR3 sequence is CASNMGQGAVREKLFF. The CDR3 DNA is TGTGCCAGTAATATGGGACAGGGGGCGGTACGTGAAAAACTGTTTTTT. Using reference TRBV19 and TRBJ1-4 for the parts outside the CDR3, the full variable domain is DGGITQSPKYLFRKEGQNVTLSCEQNLNHDAMYWYRQDPGQGLRLIYYSQIVNDFQKGDIAEGYSVSREKKESFPLTVTSAQKNPTAFYLCASNMGQGAVREKLFFGSGTQLSVL.

The V and J genes are TRBV30 and TRBJ1-1; D unresolved. Trimming stripped 5 bases from V and 5 bases from J, with 27 bases between. This CDR3 comprises 17 residues. Germline CDR1 reads GTSNPN; CDR2 reads SVGIG (reference sequence). The CDR3 is CAWLVGIRRVAGTEAFF. As DNA, the CDR3 is TGTGCCTGGCTTGTCGGGATCCGACGGGTGGCGGGGACTGAAGCTTTCTTT.

This chain links TRBV6-2 or TRBV6-3 with TRBJ1-5; no clear D. Germline V gene data show CDR1 as MNHEY and CDR2 as SVGEGT. The CDR3 spans 12 residues. V lost 6 bases and J 11 bases, leaving 14 bases between the germline ends. CDR3 DNA: TGTGCCAGCAGCCCAGATGGGAGGTCCCAGCATTTT. Its translation: CASSPDGRSQHF.

This chain uses TRBV12-3 or TRBV12-4 with TRBJ2-7, with 7 bases fitting TRBD1. The CDR3 is 12 residues long. Trimming took 6 bases from V and 6 from J; bases not matched to a gene: 5. Written as DNA, the CDR3 is TGTGCCAGCAGACGGACAGGTGGCGAGCAGTACTTC. Amino acid sequence: CASRRTGGEQYF.

The chain has TRBV4-2 and TRBJ1-3, with TRBD1 matching over 11 bases. Germline V gives CDR1 LGHNA, CDR2 YNFKEQ. J lost 4 bases, V lost 0 bases, and 2 bases had no gene match. The CDR3 contains 16 residues. This CDR3 reads CASSQEGQGAGNTIYF. The CDR3 DNA reads TGTGCCAGCAGCCAAGAAGGACAGGGGGCAGGAAACACCATATATTTT.

The chain combines TRBV7-6 with TRBJ2-7; 8 bases fit TRBD1. Looked up from germline, CDR1 is SGHVS and CDR2 is FNYEAQ. J was trimmed by 3 bases and V by 6 bases; bases with no gene match: 16. The CDR3 has 17 residues. The CDR3 loop is CASSHYAGQDVLYEQYF. CDR3 DNA: TGTGCCAGCAGTCACTATGCGGGACAGGACGTCCTCTACGAGCAGTACTTC.